This T cell receptor (beta chain) originates from a study of blood T cell repertoires in COVID-19. Assay: immunoSEQ multiplex PCR; the TCRdb copy retains only in-frame clones and omits some. The sample yields roughly 80,000 clones, roughly 79% seen once. This CDR3 comprises 15 residues. Germline assignment: CDR1 SGHTA and CDR2 FQGNSA. Trimming took 3 bases from V and 6 from J, leaving 17 bases between them. Source material: peripheral blood. The sequence was collected from a human donor in a cohort sampled during active COVID-19. The chain uses TRBV7-2 and TRBJ1-2; TRBD1 might be the D (6 bases). The CDR3: CASSFLTLQGDGYTF. The CDR3 DNA sequence: TGTGCCAGCAGCTTTCTTACCCTACAGGGCGATGGCTACACCTTC.